The clone carrying this TCR beta chain was seen a few times. The antigen is undetermined. TCRdb used MiXCR to reprocess the 5' RACE reads, holding one entry per CDR3 protein. There are under 300,000 distinct CDR3 sequences in the sample; 6.5% occur only once, and roughly 15% lies in the top ten. V was clipped by 4 bases and J by 2 bases, with 11 bases between them. Germline-derived CDR1 and CDR2 are LNHNV and YYDKDF (reference sequence). This CDR3 contains 14 residues. The data derive from a study of identical twins. Study-level points and caveats: In monozygotic twins, models underestimated the sharing of out-of-frame TCR alpha. Clonotypes of the beta chain that were abundant in cord blood carried fewer insertions (memory repertoires showed none).

These records were also assigned to another study, of T cells expressing NK-cell markers.

This TCR was sampled from a woman younger than 35 in good health. Source material: CD8+ T cells sorted from blood. The rearrangement links TRBV15 to TRBJ1-2, with unresolved D. The DNA for the CDR3 is TGTGCCACCAGCACGCCGGACGGAAACTATGGCTACACCTTC. This codes for CATSTPDGNYGYTF.